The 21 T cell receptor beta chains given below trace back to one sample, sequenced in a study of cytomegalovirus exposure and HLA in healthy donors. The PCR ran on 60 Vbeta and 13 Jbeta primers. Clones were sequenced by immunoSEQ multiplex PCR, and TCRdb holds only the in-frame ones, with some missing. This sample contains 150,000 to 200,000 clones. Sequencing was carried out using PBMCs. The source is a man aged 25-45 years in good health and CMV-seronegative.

CDR3 in DNA: TGTGCCAGCAGTCCGAACACAGGGTCGTTACTCTACGAGCAGTACTTC. It codes for CASSPNTGSLLYEQYF. This chain joins TRBV28 and TRBJ2-7, with TRBD1 as a possible D gene (6 bases). Germline V lookup: CDR1 MDHEN, CDR2 SYDVKM. CDR3 length: 16 amino acids. V lost 5 bases and J 3 bases, leaving 20 bases between the germline ends. Together with reference TRBV28 and TRBJ2-7, the CDR3 gives the full variable domain: DVKVTQSSRYLVKRTGEKVFLECVQDMDHENMFWYRQDPGLGLRLIYFSYDVKMKEKGDIPEGYSVSREKKERFSLILESASTNQTSMYLCASSPNTGSLLYEQYFGPGTRLTVT.

Here the CDR3 reads CASREREGNTGELFF. As DNA, the CDR3 is TGTGCCAGCAGGGAACGGGAGGGGAACACCGGGGAGCTGTTTTTT. The rearrangement joins TRBV7-2 to TRBJ2-2; TRBD2 matches at 8 bases. Germline values: CDR1 SGHTA, CDR2 FQGNSA. V was clipped by 6 bases and J by 1 base; unmatched bases: 4. This CDR3 comprises 15 residues. Complete variable domain (other parts from reference TRBV7-2 and TRBJ2-2): GAGVSQSPSNKVTEKGKDVELRCDPISGHTALYWYRQSLGQGLEFLIYFQGNSAPDKSGLPSDRFSAERTGGSVSTLTIQRTQQEDSAVYLCASREREGNTGELFFGEGSRLTVL.

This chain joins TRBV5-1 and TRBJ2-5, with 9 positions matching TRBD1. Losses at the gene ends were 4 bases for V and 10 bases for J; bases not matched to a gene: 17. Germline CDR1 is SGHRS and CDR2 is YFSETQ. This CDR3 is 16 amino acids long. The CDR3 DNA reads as TGCGCCAGCAGCGGGACTCGACAGGGGGGAGGTTTTGGCCAGTACTTC. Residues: CASSGTRQGGGFGQYF.

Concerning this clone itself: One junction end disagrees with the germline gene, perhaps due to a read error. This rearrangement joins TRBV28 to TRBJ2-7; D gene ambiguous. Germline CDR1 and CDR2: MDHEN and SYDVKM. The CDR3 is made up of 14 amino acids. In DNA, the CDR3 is TGTGCCAGCGAAACCAGGTTATATCGCTACGAACAGTACTTC. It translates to CASETRLYRYEQYF.

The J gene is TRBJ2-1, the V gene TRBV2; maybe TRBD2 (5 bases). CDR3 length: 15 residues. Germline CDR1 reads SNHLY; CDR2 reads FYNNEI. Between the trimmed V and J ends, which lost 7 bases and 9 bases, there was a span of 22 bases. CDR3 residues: CASTLPAEKGGEQFF. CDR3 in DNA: TGTGCCAGCACGTTACCAGCGGAGAAAGGAGGTGAGCAGTTCTTC.

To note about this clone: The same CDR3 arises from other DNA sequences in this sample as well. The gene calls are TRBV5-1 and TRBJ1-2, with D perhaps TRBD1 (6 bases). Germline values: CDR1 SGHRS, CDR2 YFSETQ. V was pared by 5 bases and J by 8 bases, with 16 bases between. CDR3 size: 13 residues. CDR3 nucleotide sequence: TGCGCCAGCAGTGCCGGGCAGGGGCAGGGCTACACCTTC. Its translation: CASSAGQGQGYTF.

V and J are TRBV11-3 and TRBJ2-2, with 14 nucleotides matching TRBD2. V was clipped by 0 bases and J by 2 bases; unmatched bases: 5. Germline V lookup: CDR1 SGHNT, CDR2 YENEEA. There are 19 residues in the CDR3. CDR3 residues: CASSLELGLAGANTGELFF. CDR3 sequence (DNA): TGTGCCAGCAGCTTAGAATTGGGACTAGCGGGAGCCAACACCGGGGAGCTGTTTTTT.

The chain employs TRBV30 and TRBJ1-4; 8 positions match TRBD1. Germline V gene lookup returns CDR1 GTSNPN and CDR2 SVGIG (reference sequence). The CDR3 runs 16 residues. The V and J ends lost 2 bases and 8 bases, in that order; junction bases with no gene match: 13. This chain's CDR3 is CAWSPGPGTGLEKLFF. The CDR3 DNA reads TGTGCCTGGAGTCCCGGACCCGGGACAGGATTAGAAAAACTGTTTTTT.

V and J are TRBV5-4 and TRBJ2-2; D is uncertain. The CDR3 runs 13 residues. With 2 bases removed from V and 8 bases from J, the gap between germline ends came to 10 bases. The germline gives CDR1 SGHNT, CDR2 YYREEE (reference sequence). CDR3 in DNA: TGTGCCAGCAGCTTCACATTCTTAGGGGAGCTGTTTTTT. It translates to CASSFTFLGELFF.

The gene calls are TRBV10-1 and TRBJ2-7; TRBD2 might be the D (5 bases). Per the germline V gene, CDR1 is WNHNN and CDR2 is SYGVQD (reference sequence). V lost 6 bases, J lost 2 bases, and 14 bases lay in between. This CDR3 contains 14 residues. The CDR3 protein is CASSPGLGAYEQYF. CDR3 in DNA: TGCGCCAGCAGCCCCGGTCTGGGAGCCTACGAGCAGTACTTC.

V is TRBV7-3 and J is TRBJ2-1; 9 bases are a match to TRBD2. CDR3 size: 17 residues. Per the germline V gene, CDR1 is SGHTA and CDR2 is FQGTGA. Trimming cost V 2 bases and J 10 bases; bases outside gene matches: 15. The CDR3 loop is CASSLGAGGPWFREQFF. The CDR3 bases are TGTGCCAGCAGCTTAGGGGCGGGAGGGCCGTGGTTTCGAGAGCAGTTCTTC. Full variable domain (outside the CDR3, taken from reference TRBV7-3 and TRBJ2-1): GAGVSQTPSNKVTEKGKYVELRCDPISGHTALYWYRQSLGQGPEFLIYFQGTGAADDSGLPNDRFFAVRPEGSVSTLKIQRTERGDSAVYLCASSLGAGGPWFREQFFGPGTRLTVL.

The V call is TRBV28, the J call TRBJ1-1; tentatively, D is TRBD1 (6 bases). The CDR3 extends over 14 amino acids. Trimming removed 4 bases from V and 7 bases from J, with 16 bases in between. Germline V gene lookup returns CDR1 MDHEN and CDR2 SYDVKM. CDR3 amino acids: CASSSITGRVEAFF. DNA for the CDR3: TGTGCCAGCAGTTCCATCACAGGGAGGGTTGAAGCTTTCTTT.

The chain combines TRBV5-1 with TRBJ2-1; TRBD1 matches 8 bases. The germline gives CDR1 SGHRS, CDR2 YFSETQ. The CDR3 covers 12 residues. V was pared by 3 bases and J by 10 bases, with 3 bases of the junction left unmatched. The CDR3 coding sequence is TGCGCCAGCAGCTCCCGGACAGGGGAGCAGTTCTTC. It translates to CASSSRTGEQFF.

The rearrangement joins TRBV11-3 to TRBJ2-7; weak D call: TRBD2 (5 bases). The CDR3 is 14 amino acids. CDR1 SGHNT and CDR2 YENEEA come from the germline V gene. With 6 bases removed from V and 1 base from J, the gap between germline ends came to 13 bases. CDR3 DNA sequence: TGTGCCAGCAGTACAACAGAGGGATCCTACGAGCAGTACTTC. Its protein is CASSTTEGSYEQYF. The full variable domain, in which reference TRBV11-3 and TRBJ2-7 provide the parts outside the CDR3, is EAGVVQSPRYKIIEKKQPVAFWCNPISGHNTLYWYLQNLGQGPELLIRYENEEAVDDSQLPKDRFSAERLKGVDSTLKIQPAELGDSAVYLCASSTTEGSYEQYFGPGTRLTVT.

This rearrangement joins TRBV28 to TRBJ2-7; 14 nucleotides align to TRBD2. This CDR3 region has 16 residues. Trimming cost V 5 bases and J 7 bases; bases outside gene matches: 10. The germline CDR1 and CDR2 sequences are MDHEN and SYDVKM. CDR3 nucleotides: TGTGCCAGCAGTGCCCCCGGGACTAGCGGGAGTCTTGAGCAGTACTTC. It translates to CASSAPGTSGSLEQYF.

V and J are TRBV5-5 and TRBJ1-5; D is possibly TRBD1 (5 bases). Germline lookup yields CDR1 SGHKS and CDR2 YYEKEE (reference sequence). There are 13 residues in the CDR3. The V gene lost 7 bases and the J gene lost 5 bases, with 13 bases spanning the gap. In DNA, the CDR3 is TGTGCCAGCGCACACTGGGGGGATCAGCCCCAGCATTTT. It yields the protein CASAHWGDQPQHF.

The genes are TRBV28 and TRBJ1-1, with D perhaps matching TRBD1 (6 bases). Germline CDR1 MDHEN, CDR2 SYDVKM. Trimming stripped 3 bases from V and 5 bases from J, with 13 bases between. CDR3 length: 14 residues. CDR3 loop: CASSFAGAGTEAFF. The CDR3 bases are TGTGCCAGCAGTTTTGCGGGGGCCGGGACTGAAGCTTTCTTT.

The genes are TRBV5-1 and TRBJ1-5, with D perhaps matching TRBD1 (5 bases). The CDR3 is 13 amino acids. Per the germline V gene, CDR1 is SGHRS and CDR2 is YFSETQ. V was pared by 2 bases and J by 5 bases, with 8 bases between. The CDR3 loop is CASSLQVDQPQHF. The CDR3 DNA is TGCGCCAGCAGCTTACAGGTCGATCAGCCCCAGCATTTT.

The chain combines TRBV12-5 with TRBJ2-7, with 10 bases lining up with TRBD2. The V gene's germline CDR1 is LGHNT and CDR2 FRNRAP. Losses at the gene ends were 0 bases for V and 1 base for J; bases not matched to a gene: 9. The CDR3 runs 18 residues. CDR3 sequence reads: CASGLVRLAGAISYEQYF. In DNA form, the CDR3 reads TGTGCTAGTGGTTTGGTAAGGCTAGCGGGAGCCATTTCCTACGAGCAGTACTTC.

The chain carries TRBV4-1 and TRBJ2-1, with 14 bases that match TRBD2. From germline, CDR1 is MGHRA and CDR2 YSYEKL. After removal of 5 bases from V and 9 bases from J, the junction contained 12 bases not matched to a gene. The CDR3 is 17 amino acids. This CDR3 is CASSALMTTSGRGEQFF. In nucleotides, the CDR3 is TGCGCCAGCAGCGCCTTAATGACGACTAGCGGGAGGGGTGAGCAGTTCTTC.

The CDR3, as DNA: TGCGCCAGCAGCCGAGGGCAGAATGAGCAGTTCTTC. Translated, it gives CASSRGQNEQFF. V gene TRBV4-1 combines with J gene TRBJ2-1; tentative D call: TRBD2 (5 bases). Germline V gene sequence: CDR1 MGHRA, CDR2 YSYEKL. The CDR3 consists of 12 residues. V was pared by 4 bases and J by 7 bases, with 8 bases between.